Listed here are 27 T cell receptor beta chains from one sample, sequenced in a study of blood T cell repertoires in COVID-19. Clones were read by immunoSEQ multiplex PCR, and TCRdb kept only the in-frame ones, dropping some. The repertoire includes roughly 200,000 clones, approximately 84% of them detected once, and around 4.4% sits in the top ten. Sequenced sample: peripheral blood. All receptors derive from a man aged 45-65 years with active or convalescent COVID-19.

V is TRBV5-1 and J is TRBJ2-7; possibly TRBD1 for D (6 bases). The CDR3 sequence is 17 residues long. The V end lost 4 bases, the J end lost 2 bases, and 22 bases lay between the germline ends. The germline V gene has CDR1 SGHRS and CDR2 YFSETQ. CDR3 residues: CASSPIGTSTPPYEQYF. For the CDR3, the DNA is TGCGCCAGCAGCCCCATCGGGACATCTACCCCACCCTACGAGCAGTACTTC.

The chain combines TRBV18 with TRBJ1-5; D not resolved. Germline loops: CDR1 KGHSH, CDR2 LQKENI. Trimming removed 3 bases from V and 6 bases from J, with 18 bases in between. The CDR3 has 16 amino acids. The CDR3 nucleotides read TGTGCCAGCTCACCCCGGCAAACCCGGGTGGGTCAGCCCCAGCATTTT. As protein: CASSPRQTRVGQPQHF.

This clone has only one observation. The genes are TRBV5-1 and TRBJ2-3, with D unresolved. Germline V gives CDR1 SGHRS, CDR2 YFSETQ. Trimming pared 0 bases from V and 0 bases from J, leaving 5 bases between. The CDR3 is made up of 14 amino acids. CDR3 loop: CASSLVASTDTQYF. CDR3 nucleotides: TGCGCCAGCAGCTTGGTGGCTAGCACAGATACGCAGTATTTT.

The rearrangement joins TRBV5-1 to TRBJ2-2; 12 nucleotides align to TRBD2. The CDR3 loop spans 17 amino acids. Germline values: CDR1 SGHRS, CDR2 YFSETQ. Trimming cost V 3 bases and J 6 bases; bases outside gene matches: 9. This CDR3 reads CASSSWTSGDFAGELFF. CDR3 in DNA: TGCGCCAGCAGCTCGTGGACTAGCGGGGATTTTGCCGGGGAGCTGTTTTTT.

This chain links TRBV6-5 with TRBJ2-1, with 9 bases identical to TRBD2. Germline V gene sequence: CDR1 MNHEY, CDR2 SVGAGI. The ends lost 5 bases at V and 5 bases at J; junction bases unmatched: 7. This CDR3 contains 15 residues. In DNA form, the CDR3 reads TGTGCCAGCAGTCCCCTGCGGGGGGGCGACAATGAGCAGTTCTTC. Translated: CASSPLRGGDNEQFF.

This clone was observed once. The CDR3 here is CASSPGGGQTTQHF. Here the CDR3 DNA reads TGTGCCAGTAGTCCCGGAGGCGGACAGACTACCCAGCATTTT. The genes are TRBV19 and TRBJ1-5; TRBD1 might be the D (6 bases). Germline V gene sequence: CDR1 LNHDA, CDR2 SQIVND (reference sequence). The CDR3 has 14 amino acids. With 5 bases removed from V and 11 bases from J, the gap between germline ends came to 19 bases.

The chain carries TRBV5-5 and TRBJ2-2, with D possibly TRBD2 on 5 matching bases. V was pared by 0 bases and J by 0 bases, with 9 bases between. The length of the CDR3 is 16 residues. CDR1 is SGHKS and CDR2 is YYEKEE in the germline V gene (reference sequence). This CDR3 is CASSLARVANTGELFF. CDR3 sequence (DNA): TGTGCCAGCAGCTTGGCGAGGGTGGCGAACACCGGGGAGCTGTTTTTT.

The chain has TRBV28 and TRBJ2-3, with TRBD2 matching 9 bases. The trim removed 5 bases at V and 4 bases at J, leaving 7 bases unmatched. The CDR3 is 15 residues long. Germline V gene data show CDR1 as MDHEN and CDR2 as SYDVKM. The CDR3 region has the DNA TGTGCCAGCAGTCCAGTGGGACTAGCCTCAGATACGCAGTATTTT. Protein: CASSPVGLASDTQYF.

The chain is built from TRBV4-3 and TRBJ2-7, with 10 nucleotides matching TRBD2. Unmatched junction bases numbered 18, after V lost 0 bases and J lost 4 bases. The CDR3 totals 20 residues. Germline CDR1 is LGHNA and CDR2 is YSLEER. The chain's CDR3 is CASSQDYPSGRAGGRYEQYF. Written as DNA, the CDR3 is TGCGCCAGCAGCCAAGATTACCCCTCGGGGAGAGCGGGGGGGCGGTACGAGCAGTACTTC.

This sequence joins TRBV27 and TRBJ1-5, with D hard to call. CDR3 length: 16 residues. V was trimmed by 3 bases and J by 0 bases, leaving 12 bases between them. Looked up from germline, CDR1 is MNHEY and CDR2 is SMNVEV (reference sequence). CDR3 amino acids: CASSFSRGDSNQPQHF. The DNA for the CDR3 is TGTGCCAGCAGTTTCTCTCGCGGGGATAGCAATCAGCCCCAGCATTTT.

The chain has TRBV7-9 and TRBJ1-2, with TRBD1 identical over 9 bases. Losses at the gene ends were 1 base for V and 4 bases for J; bases not matched to a gene: 4. This CDR3 spans 15 amino acids. Looked up from germline, CDR1 is SEHNR and CDR2 is FQNEAQ (reference sequence). CDR3 protein: CASSLVGTGPYGYTF. The CDR3 bases are TGTGCCAGCAGCTTAGTTGGGACAGGGCCCTATGGCTACACCTTC.

V is TRBV7-3 and J is TRBJ2-3, with 11 bases lining up with TRBD2. Germline V gene sequence: CDR1 SGHTA, CDR2 FQGTGA. Losses at the gene ends were 5 bases for V and 4 bases for J; bases not matched to a gene: 5. The CDR3 covers 15 residues. CDR3 residues: CASSPQTSGADTQYF. The CDR3 DNA reads TGTGCCAGCAGCCCACAGACTAGCGGGGCAGATACGCAGTATTTT.

The chain uses TRBV2 and TRBJ1-2; TRBD1 matches at 10 bases. The CDR3 has 15 amino acids. Germline CDR1 is SNHLY and CDR2 is FYNNEI. CDR3 residues: CATTGVTGGARGYTF. The CDR3 DNA follows: TGTGCTACCACGGGTGTGACAGGGGGCGCGCGGGGCTACACCTTC.

This chain connects TRBV6-5 to TRBJ2-1, with TRBD1 matching over 7 bases. Per the germline V gene, CDR1 is MNHEY and CDR2 is SVGAGI. V lost 6 bases to trimming and J lost 2 bases; unmatched junction nucleotides: 7. This CDR3 has 15 amino acids. The DNA for the CDR3 is TGTGCCAGCAGGCACAGGGGAAGGACCTACAATGAGCAGTTCTTC. The encoded protein is CASRHRGRTYNEQFF.

The chain uses TRBV7-6 and TRBJ1-3; 10 nucleotides agree with TRBD1. V was clipped by 5 bases and J by 0 bases; unmatched bases: 19. Germline V lookup: CDR1 SGHVS, CDR2 FNYEAQ. The CDR3 consists of 21 residues. CDR3 bases: TGTGCCAGCAGCCCGCACCGGGGACAGGGGACCCTAACAAGCTCTGGAAACACCATATATTTT. As protein: CASSPHRGQGTLTSSGNTIYF. Based on the CDR3 plus reference TRBV7-6 and TRBJ1-3, the full variable domain is GAGVSQSPRYKVTKRGQDVALRCDPISGHVSLYWYRQALGQGPEFLTYFNYEAQQDKSGLPNDRFSAERPEGSISTLTIQRTEQRDSAMYRCASSPHRGQGTLTSSGNTIYFGEGSWLTVV.

The chain combines TRBV27 with TRBJ2-1, with 9 bases lining up with TRBD1. V lost 7 bases and J lost 8; bases outside the gene matches: 12. Germline CDR1 reads MNHEY; CDR2 reads SMNVEV (reference sequence). The CDR3 covers 15 residues. Here the CDR3 reads CASTPWTGAVDEQFF. CDR3 coding DNA: TGTGCCAGCACCCCCTGGACAGGGGCGGTCGATGAGCAGTTCTTC.

The CDR3 here is CASNIGGMVPQHF. For the CDR3, the DNA is TGTGCCAGTAACATCGGGGGAATGGTGCCCCAGCATTTT. V usage is TRBV19 and J usage is TRBJ1-5; possibly TRBD1 for D (5 bases). V dropped 7 bases and J dropped 9 bases, with 16 bases sitting between them. Germline V gene data show CDR1 as LNHDA and CDR2 as SQIVND (reference sequence). The CDR3 is 13 residues long.

V usage is TRBV9 and J usage is TRBJ2-4, with 8 bases lining up with TRBD1. V lost 3 bases, J lost 4 bases, and 12 bases stayed unmatched. The CDR3 covers 17 residues. CDR1 is SGDLS and CDR2 is YYNGEE in the germline V gene. CDR3 residues: CASSASGTGGTKNIQYF. Written as DNA, the CDR3 is TGTGCCAGCAGCGCATCCGGGACAGGTGGGACTAAAAACATTCAGTACTTC.

The chain employs TRBV10-3 and TRBJ2-7; perhaps TRBD1 as D (5 bases). The CDR3 runs 13 residues. V lost 0 bases to trimming and J lost 4 bases, with 7 bases between them. CDR1 is ENHRY, CDR2 SYGVKD, per germline. CDR3 protein: CAISESRVYEQYF. The CDR3 DNA is TGTGCCATCAGTGAGTCCAGGGTTTACGAGCAGTACTTC.

In its sample, this clone was seen once. The gene calls are TRBV4-1 and TRBJ1-5; D call uncertain. The V gene lost 5 bases and the J gene lost 2 bases, with 16 bases spanning the gap. CDR1 is MGHRA, CDR2 YSYEKL, per germline. The CDR3 length is 16 residues. DNA of the CDR3: TGCGCCAGCAGCGAGCGAGGCCAGAGGGGCAATCAGCCCCAGCATTTT. The encoded protein is CASSERGQRGNQPQHF.

The rearrangement links TRBV5-4 to TRBJ2-2; 10 bases are a match to TRBD2. The germline V gene encodes CDR1 SGHNT and CDR2 YYREEE (reference sequence). The CDR3 extends over 18 amino acids. V lost 4 bases and J lost 0; bases outside the gene matches: 9. CDR3 DNA: TGTGCCAGCAGCAAACCCATAGCGGGGGGCACGAACACCGGGGAGCTGTTTTTT. Amino acids: CASSKPIAGGTNTGELFF.

As DNA, the CDR3 is TGTGCCAGCAGTCCCCGGTACAGTTATAATTCACCCCTCCACTTT. The encoded protein is CASSPRYSYNSPLHF. This chain uses TRBV5-6 with TRBJ1-6; D is unclear. Trimming removed 5 bases at V and 4 bases at J, with 13 bases between. CDR1 SGHDT and CDR2 YYEEEE come from the germline V gene. CDR3 length equals 15 residues.

V usage is TRBV28 and J usage is TRBJ2-1; 12 nucleotides align to TRBD2. Germline V CDR1 and CDR2: MDHEN, SYDVKM. There are 20 residues in the CDR3. Losses at the gene ends were 5 bases for V and 0 bases for J; bases not matched to a gene: 14. The CDR3 sequence is CASSGFQVLAGGSSYNEQFF. The CDR3 DNA follows: TGTGCCAGCAGTGGGTTTCAGGTCCTAGCGGGGGGGAGCTCCTACAATGAGCAGTTCTTC. Full variable domain (rest looked up from reference TRBV28 and TRBJ2-1): DVKVTQSSRYLVKRTGEKVFLECVQDMDHENMFWYRQDPGLGLRLIYFSYDVKMKEKGDIPEGYSVSREKKERFSLILESASTNQTSMYLCASSGFQVLAGGSSYNEQFFGPGTRLTVL.

V usage is TRBV5-6 and J usage is TRBJ2-7; 9 bases align to TRBD1. In germline, CDR1 is SGHDT, CDR2 YYEEEE. V trimming: 0 bases; J trimming: 5 bases; junction bases outside the gene matches: 9. The CDR3 consists of 16 residues. DNA for the CDR3: TGTGCCAGCAGCTTGGCGGGGACAGGGTTCTTCAACGAGCAGTACTTC. It encodes CASSLAGTGFFNEQYF. Together with reference TRBV5-6 and TRBJ2-7, the CDR3 gives the full variable domain: DAGVTQSPTHLIKTRGQQVTLRCSPKSGHDTVSWYQQALGQGPQFIFQYYEEEERQRGNFPDRFSGHQFPNYSSELNVNALLLGDSALYLCASSLAGTGFFNEQYFGPGTRLTVT.

This clone turned up a few times. The J gene is TRBJ2-2, the V gene TRBV4-2; D gene unclear. The length of the CDR3 is 14 residues. The V end lost 0 bases, the J end lost 3 bases, and 5 bases lay between the germline ends. From germline, CDR1 is LGHNA and CDR2 YNFKEQ. The DNA for the CDR3 is TGTGCCAGCAGCCAAGAACAGTACACCGGGGAGCTGTTTTTT. Protein product: CASSQEQYTGELFF.

This sequence joins TRBV5-1 and TRBJ1-4, with D possibly matching TRBD1 (5 bases). The V gene lost 4 bases and the J gene lost 6 bases, with 13 bases spanning the gap. This CDR3 has 14 residues. Germline V gene sequence: CDR1 SGHRS, CDR2 YFSETQ. The CDR3 loop is CASSVVPGDEKLFF. The CDR3 coding sequence is TGCGCCAGCAGCGTAGTCCCGGGGGATGAAAAACTGTTTTTT.

The DNA for the CDR3 is TGTGCCAGCACTGGGGCAGGGGATACGCAGTATTTT. This translates into CASTGAGDTQYF. This chain uses TRBV2 with TRBJ2-3; maybe TRBD1 (5 bases). The CDR3 is 12 amino acids. CDR1 is SNHLY and CDR2 is FYNNEI in the germline V gene. Trimming pared 7 bases from V and 6 bases from J, leaving 11 bases between. Drawing the rest from reference TRBV2 and TRBJ2-3, the complete variable domain is EPEVTQTPSHQVTQMGQEVILRCVPISNHLYFYWYRQILGQKVEFLVSFYNNEISEKSEIFDDQFSVERPDGSNFTLKIRSTKLEDSAMYFCASTGAGDTQYFGPGTRLTVL.